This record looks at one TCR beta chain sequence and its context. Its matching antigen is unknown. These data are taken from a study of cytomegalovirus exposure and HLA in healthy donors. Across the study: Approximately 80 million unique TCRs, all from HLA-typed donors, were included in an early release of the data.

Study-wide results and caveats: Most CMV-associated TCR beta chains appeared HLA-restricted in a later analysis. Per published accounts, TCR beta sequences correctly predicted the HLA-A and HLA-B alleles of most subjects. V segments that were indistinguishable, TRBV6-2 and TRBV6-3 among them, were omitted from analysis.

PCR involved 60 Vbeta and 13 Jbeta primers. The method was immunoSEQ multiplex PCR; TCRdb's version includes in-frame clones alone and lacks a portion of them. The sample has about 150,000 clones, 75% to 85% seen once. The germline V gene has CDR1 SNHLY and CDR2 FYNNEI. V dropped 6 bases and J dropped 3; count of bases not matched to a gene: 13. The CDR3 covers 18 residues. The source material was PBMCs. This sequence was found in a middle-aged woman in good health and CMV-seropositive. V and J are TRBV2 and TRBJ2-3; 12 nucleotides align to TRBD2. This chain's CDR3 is CASRSTSGRVKLTDTQYF. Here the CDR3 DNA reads TGTGCCAGCAGGTCGACTAGCGGGAGAGTAAAGTTGACAGATACGCAGTATTTT.